This TCR beta chain was captured by sequencing in a study of blood T cells in healthy people across ages. CDR3 length: 14 amino acids. Trimming took off 6 bases at V and 1 base at J, with 13 bases between the two ends. CDR1 is SGHRS, CDR2 YFSETQ, per germline. Every sample had a minimum of 6 million PBMCs isolated. PCR was performed a second time for roughly 7 to 11 cycles using a sample-barcoded 5' primer and a J-beta primer mix. Tagging of each cDNA molecule was performed by a template-switch adaptor with 12 random nucleotides. Individual samples furnished no less than 2.5 million CDR3-containing paired-end reads apiece. MiXCR, applied by TCRdb to the 5' RACE reads, yields one record per CDR3 protein. The data show about 900,000 distinct CDR3 sequences, roughly 48% seen once.

This TCR was recovered from a man aged 25-45 years in good health. The source material was blood. The genes are TRBV5-1 and TRBJ1-1; D is undetermined. The CDR3 nucleotides are TGCGCCAGCACCCTTTTGGCGGGGAACACTGAAGCTTTCTTT. Amino acid sequence: CASTLLAGNTEAFF.